The clone carrying this T cell receptor (beta chain) was found once. The CDR3 runs to 13 residues. Trimming stripped 7 bases from V and 8 bases from J, with 17 bases between. Germline CDR1 reads MNHEY; CDR2 reads SVGAGI. This sample stems from a study of blood T cell repertoires in COVID-19. In the study overall: COVID-19 samples collected from the United States, Italy and Spain covered acute and convalescent phases.

In the study's own analysis: Amplified reference gene primers provided the basis for estimating nucleated cell counts. The repertoire was sequenced with immunoSEQ multiplex PCR; TCRdb's copy has only in-frame clones and lacks some. The V and J calls and clone size come from that table; D and trimming were worked out from the DNA. This sample has fewer than 55,000 clones, with roughly 87% found just once. The chain employs TRBV6-5 and TRBJ1-2; tentatively, D is TRBD1 (6 bases). The specimen was peripheral blood. This TCR came from a man aged 45-60 years with active COVID-19. The chain's CDR3 is CASTDRDIGGYTF. CDR3 nucleotide sequence: TGTGCCAGCACCGACCGGGACATTGGAGGCTACACCTTC.